These 10 T cell receptor beta chains originate from one sample sequenced in a study of OX40 agonist ivuxolimab in advanced cancers. Libraries were prepared by immunoSEQ multiplex PCR; TCRdb keeps only in-frame clonotypes and omits some of them. The sample has roughly 93,000 clones; 92% are singletons. The input for sequencing was CD4+ or CD8+ T cells sorted from blood, taken in a trial of the OX40 agonist ivuxolimab. These TCRs come from an adult with an advanced solid tumor such as melanoma, head and neck, liver or kidney cancer.

V gene TRBV14 combines with J gene TRBJ2-1; the D is unclear. Germline V gene lookup returns CDR1 SGHDN and CDR2 FVKESK. The length of the CDR3 is 15 residues. The V and J ends lost 0 bases and 2 bases respectively, with 8 bases between them. The CDR3 DNA sequence: TGTGCCAGCAGCCAAGACAGTAGGACCTACAATGAGCAGTTCTTC. The encoded protein is CASSQDSRTYNEQFF.

The CDR3 is CASSVAGDYNEQFF. DNA for the CDR3: TGTGCCAGCAGTGTAGCGGGGGACTACAATGAGCAGTTCTTC. The chain recombines TRBV2 with TRBJ2-1; 9 bases align to TRBD2. Trimming cost V 4 bases and J 3 bases; bases outside gene matches: 1. The CDR3 runs to 14 residues. Germline lookup yields CDR1 SNHLY and CDR2 FYNNEI.

The chain has TRBV5-6 and TRBJ2-7; 7 bases agree with TRBD2. This CDR3 is 14 amino acids long. Trimming removed 6 bases from V and 0 bases from J; junction bases left unmatched: 6. Germline V gives CDR1 SGHDT, CDR2 YYEEEE. The CDR3 DNA reads TGTGCCAGCATGGGGCGGGGGAACTCCTACGAGCAGTACTTC. It specifies CASMGRGNSYEQYF.

This rearrangement joins TRBV19 to TRBJ2-7; 7 nucleotides agree with TRBD1. This CDR3 has 15 residues. The V segment lost 4 bases and the J segment 4 bases; nucleotides outside the gene matches: 10. Germline assignment: CDR1 LNHDA and CDR2 SQIVND (reference sequence). The CDR3: CASSTPEGGAYEQYF. In nucleotides, the CDR3 is TGTGCCAGTAGTACCCCCGAAGGGGGCGCGTACGAGCAGTACTTC.

This chain uses TRBV14 with TRBJ2-2; D remains ambiguous. Deletions cut 0 bases from V and 6 bases from J, with 5 bases between. There are 13 residues in the CDR3. CDR1 and CDR2 (germline): SGHDN, FVKESK. CDR3 DNA sequence: TGTGCCAGCAGCCAAGATTGGTCCGGGGAGCTGTTTTTT. Its protein is CASSQDWSGELFF.

In its sample, this clone was seen many times. The genes are TRBV5-4 and TRBJ1-2; TRBD1 agrees at 10 bases. Per germline, CDR1 SGHNT and CDR2 YYREEE (reference sequence). The J segment lost 5 bases and the V segment lost 4 bases, leaving 5 bases of the junction unmatched. The CDR3 loop spans 14 amino acids. CDR3 loop: CASSIGQGEYGYTF. CDR3 coding DNA: TGTGCCAGCAGCATTGGACAGGGGGAGTATGGCTACACCTTC.

This rearrangement joins TRBV4-1 to TRBJ1-2; 8 positions match TRBD1. Germline values: CDR1 MGHRA, CDR2 YSYEKL. The CDR3 contains 15 residues. J lost 2 bases, V lost 2 bases, and 4 bases had no gene match. This chain's CDR3 is CASSQPRDRNYGYTF. The DNA for the CDR3 is TGCGCCAGCAGCCAACCCCGGGACAGGAACTATGGCTACACCTTC.

The chain is built from TRBV6-1 and TRBJ2-7, with 10 positions matching TRBD2. This CDR3 contains 13 residues. CDR1 and CDR2 from the germline V gene are MNHNS and SASEGT. V gave up 6 bases and J gave up 1 base; unmatched junction bases: 0. CDR3 sequence: CASRTSGSYEQYF. CDR3 DNA: TGTGCCAGCAGGACTAGCGGGTCCTACGAGCAGTACTTC.

The CDR3 loop reads CASSSRQGKIVEETQYF. For the CDR3, the DNA is TGTGCCAGCAGCTCCCGACAGGGCAAAATCGTAGAAGAGACCCAGTACTTC. The chain joins TRBV13 to TRBJ2-5, with 7 bases aligning to TRBD1. This CDR3 is built from 17 residues. With V trimmed by 4 bases and J by 3 bases, 14 bases remained unmatched. CDR1 PRHDT and CDR2 FYEKMQ come from the germline V gene (reference sequence).

The V and J genes are TRBV9 and TRBJ2-3, with D possibly matching TRBD1 (5 bases). V was trimmed by 1 base and J by 4 bases, leaving 13 bases between them. This CDR3 region has 15 residues. Germline CDR1 SGDLS, CDR2 YYNGEE. CDR3 DNA sequence: TGTGCCAGCAGCGTAATAGGCAGGGTCGCAGATACGCAGTATTTT. Its protein is CASSVIGRVADTQYF.